This T cell receptor beta chain originates from a study of blood T cell repertoires in COVID-19. Germline V gene data show CDR1 as MNHEY and CDR2 as SMNVEV (reference sequence). With V trimmed by 3 bases and J by 6 bases, 4 bases remained unmatched. CDR3 length: 14 amino acids. Libraries were prepared by immunoSEQ multiplex PCR; TCRdb keeps only in-frame clonotypes and omits some of them. The table has approximately 170,000 clones, approximately 90% seen once; the top ten hold less than 1.5%. The chain employs TRBV27 and TRBJ2-7; 11 nucleotides agree with TRBD2. The sequence derives from a man younger than 45 with acute or convalescent COVID-19. Specimen: peripheral blood. The CDR3 loop reads CASSFIAGGSEQYF. DNA for the CDR3: TGTGCCAGCAGTTTCATAGCGGGAGGGAGCGAGCAGTACTTC.